This passage covers 8 T cell receptor beta chains from one sample sequenced in a study of CD8 T cells in ankylosing spondylitis. MiXCR was run by TCRdb on the 5' RACE reads, yielding one entry per CDR3 protein. The data show 180,000 or so distinct CDR3 sequences, with around a tenth seen just once and just under 30% held by the top ten. The sequenced sample was blood, either unsorted or a sorted T cell fraction (not recorded which). The receptor set was obtained from a male donor with ankylosing spondylitis or in good health (not recorded which).

Many counts were recorded for this clonotype. The V and J genes are TRBV5-1 and TRBJ2-3; tentatively, D is TRBD1 (6 bases). The CDR3 length is 14 residues. CDR1 is SGHRS and CDR2 is YFSETQ in the germline V gene. The ends were cut back, 5 bases at V and 4 bases at J, with 14 bases in the middle. CDR3 region: CASSEQGRPDTQYF. The CDR3 region has the DNA TGCGCCAGCAGTGAACAGGGCAGACCAGATACGCAGTATTTT.

This clonotype was recorded at least ten times. The CDR3 coding sequence is TGTGCCAGCAGCTTGAGCCTAGCGGTCTACAATGAGCAGTTCTTC. Translating gives CASSLSLAVYNEQFF. The V and J genes are TRBV5-5 and TRBJ2-1, with 7 bases matching TRBD2. With 1 base clipped from V and 3 bases from J, the junction kept 4 bases outside the gene matches. The CDR3 runs to 15 residues. Germline loops: CDR1 SGHKS, CDR2 YYEKEE (reference sequence).

This clonotype was seen at least ten times. The gene calls are TRBV20-1 and TRBJ2-7; 7 bases are shared with TRBD2. Germline assignment: CDR1 DFQATT and CDR2 SNEGSKA (reference sequence). The ends lost 3 bases at V and 0 bases at J; junction bases unmatched: 5. This CDR3 has 14 residues. CDR3 in amino acids: CSASKRGGSYEQYF. In DNA form, the CDR3 reads TGCAGTGCTAGTAAGCGGGGTGGCTCCTACGAGCAGTACTTC.

This clonotype was counted ten times or more. The chain carries TRBV5-1 and TRBJ2-7; TRBD2 matches at 10 bases. V lost 2 bases and J lost 2; bases outside the gene matches: 10. Germline V gives CDR1 SGHRS, CDR2 YFSETQ. The CDR3 runs 17 residues. CDR3 sequence reads: CASSLTSGDTTPYEQYF. DNA of the CDR3: TGCGCCAGCAGCTTAACTAGCGGGGACACCACCCCCTACGAGCAGTACTTC.

This clonotype was recorded a few times. V is TRBV6-2 or TRBV6-3 and J is TRBJ2-5, with D possibly being TRBD2 (6 bases). Germline V CDR1 and CDR2: MNHEY, SVGEGT. The CDR3 is made up of 13 amino acids. V dropped 6 bases and J dropped 8 bases, with 16 bases sitting between them. CDR3: CASRPPLRDTQYF. CDR3 nucleotides: TGTGCCAGCAGACCTCCTCTGCGGGACACCCAGTACTTC.

The V call is TRBV19, the J call TRBJ1-1; no reliable D call. The CDR3 covers 13 residues. The V gene's germline CDR1 is LNHDA and CDR2 SQIVND (reference sequence). V was cut by 4 bases and J by 6 bases, with 12 bases left in between. DNA for the CDR3: TGTGCCAGTAGTAGGAGGCGGCAGGCTGAAGCTTTCTTT. Its protein product is CASSRRRQAEAFF.

This clonotype showed up many times. CDR3 in DNA: TGTGCCAGCAGTCCTGGGGGGATGGTCGAGCAGTACTTC. Translated, it gives CASSPGGMVEQYF. J is TRBJ2-7 and V is TRBV12-3 or TRBV12-4; D might be TRBD2 (6 bases). Trimming removed 5 bases from V and 6 bases from J, with 14 bases in between. CDR3 size: 13 residues.

The V gene is TRBV7-8, the J gene TRBJ2-1; 7 bases match TRBD1. Germline CDR1 is SGHVS and CDR2 is FQNEAQ. The J segment lost 1 base and the V segment lost 5 bases, leaving 14 bases of the junction unmatched. CDR3 length: 18 residues. CDR3 coding DNA: TGTGCCAGCAGCCTTAGAATTGCTAGACAGGGTTCCTACAATGAGCAGTTCTTC. Its protein is CASSLRIARQGSYNEQFF.